The present TCR beta chain was sequenced within a study of cytomegalovirus exposure and HLA in healthy donors. Study-level points and caveats: The study listed approximately 160 cytomegalovirus-associated TCR beta chains. TRBV6-2, TRBV6-3 and other indistinguishable V segments were excluded.

The PCR had 60 Vbeta and 13 Jbeta primers. The protocol was immunoSEQ multiplex PCR, while the TCRdb copy is restricted to in-frame clones and leaves out a portion. Of some 140,000 clones detected, 65% to 80% appear once; the ten largest clones hold roughly 1.5%. CDR3 size: 15 residues. Germline assignment: CDR1 MNHNS and CDR2 SASEGT. Trimming cost V 5 bases and J 2 bases; bases outside gene matches: 8. This clone was seen once. Its target is unknown. This sequence joins TRBV6-1 and TRBJ2-5, with TRBD1 matching 7 bases. The receptor's source is a woman aged 18-29 years in good health and CMV-seronegative. Sequencing input: PBMCs. CDR3 sequence (DNA): TGTGCCAGCAGTAATTCCCCGGGACAGCAAGAGACCCAGTACTTC. Translating gives CASSNSPGQQETQYF.